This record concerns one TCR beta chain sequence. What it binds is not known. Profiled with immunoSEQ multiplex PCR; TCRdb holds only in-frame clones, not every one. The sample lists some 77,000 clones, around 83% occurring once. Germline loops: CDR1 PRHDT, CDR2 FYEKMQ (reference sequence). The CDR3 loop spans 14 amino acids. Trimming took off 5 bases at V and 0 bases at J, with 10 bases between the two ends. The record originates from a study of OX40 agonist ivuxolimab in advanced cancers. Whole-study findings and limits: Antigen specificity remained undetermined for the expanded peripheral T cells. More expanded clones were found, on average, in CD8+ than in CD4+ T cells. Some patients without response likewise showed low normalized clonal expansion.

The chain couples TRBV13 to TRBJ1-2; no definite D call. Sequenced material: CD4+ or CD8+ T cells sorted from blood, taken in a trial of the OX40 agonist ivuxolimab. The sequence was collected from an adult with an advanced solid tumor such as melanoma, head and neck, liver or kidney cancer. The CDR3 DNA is TGTGCCAGCAGCCTCCGGGAAGCTAACTATGGCTACACCTTC. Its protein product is CASSLREANYGYTF.